These 27 T cell receptor beta chains originate from one sample sequenced in a study of Graves' ophthalmopathy and Graves' hyperthyroidism. Scientists amplified the TCR beta CDR3 regions from RNA transcripts. The first-round RT-PCR employed HTBI primers together with the Qiagen OneStep RT-PCR kit. A multiplex PCR was then performed as the second round. TCRdb recomputed calls from the multiplex PCR reads with MiXCR, one row per CDR3 protein. The sample includes about 600,000 distinct CDR3 sequences, less than 40% of them seen just once. Material: peripheral blood or thyroid tissue (not recorded which). These receptors came from an adult man with Graves' hyperthyroidism.

Points on this clonotype: Since the CDR3 does not end with the conserved phenylalanine or tryptophan, this likely comes from a read error. This chain joins TRBV7-9 and TRBJ1-1; the D is unclear. The V gene's germline CDR1 is SEHNR and CDR2 FQNEAQ (reference sequence). Trimming took off 3 bases at V and 2 bases at J, with 13 bases between the two ends. The CDR3 contains 15 residues. The CDR3 DNA follows: TGTGCCAGCAGCTTGGCCGGCGTCAGTAACACTGAAGCTTTCTTA. Its protein is CASSLAGVSNTEAFL.

This clonotype was seen many times. The chain couples TRBV2 to TRBJ1-1; no reliable D call. Germline values: CDR1 SNHLY, CDR2 FYNNEI. The CDR3 contains 14 residues. Trimming left V 4 bases short and J 0 bases short, with 9 bases between. For the CDR3, the DNA is TGTGCCAGCAGTGGCTCAGGAATGAACACTGAAGCTTTCTTT. This codes for CASSGSGMNTEAFF.

The chain combines TRBV2 with TRBJ1-4, with D possibly matching TRBD1 (5 bases). The CDR3 runs to 14 residues. The V and J ends lost 7 bases and 3 bases respectively, with 12 bases between them. Germline V lookup: CDR1 SNHLY, CDR2 FYNNEI. CDR3 sequence: CASKEGSANEKLFF. In nucleotides, the CDR3 is TGTGCCAGCAAAGAGGGGAGCGCTAATGAAAAACTGTTTTTT.

V usage is TRBV10-3 and J usage is TRBJ2-7; possibly TRBD2 for D (6 bases). CDR1 is ENHRY and CDR2 is SYGVKD in the germline V gene. This CDR3 comprises 15 residues. The V end lost 2 bases, the J end lost 3 bases, and 14 bases lay between the germline ends. Here the CDR3 DNA reads TGTGCCATCAGTGAGAGAGAGGGAGGTTACTACGAGCAGTACTTC. Translation gives CAISEREGGYYEQYF.

The gene calls are TRBV3-1 and TRBJ2-7; weak D call: TRBD1 (6 bases). CDR1 is LGHDT, CDR2 YNNKEL, per germline (reference sequence). V was clipped by 3 bases and J by 3 bases, with 15 bases between them. The CDR3 is 15 residues long. The DNA of the CDR3 is TGTGCCAGCAGCCACCCCGGGACAAAGAGCTACGAGCAGTACTTC. Translated: CASSHPGTKSYEQYF.

J is TRBJ2-6 and V is TRBV15; D remains ambiguous. Germline V CDR1 and CDR2: LNHNV, YYDKDF (reference sequence). The CDR3 contains 16 residues. V lost 3 bases and J 0 bases, leaving 9 bases between the germline ends. This CDR3 is CATSSHTVSGANVLTF. The CDR3 DNA sequence: TGTGCCACCAGCAGCCACACAGTCTCTGGGGCCAACGTCCTGACTTTC.

The V and J genes are TRBV6-1 and TRBJ2-7; TRBD1 aligns across 7 bases. CDR3 size: 15 residues. Trimming cost V 5 bases and J 3 bases; bases outside gene matches: 10. CDR1 and CDR2 (germline): MNHNS, SASEGT. The CDR3 DNA reads as TGTGCCAGCAGTAACCACAGGGACAGCGTCTACGAGCAGTACTTC. Encoded protein: CASSNHRDSVYEQYF.

The CDR3 is CASSVGPGGIDEKLFF. Written as DNA, the CDR3 is TGTGCCAGCAGCGTAGGACCAGGGGGCATAGATGAAAAACTGTTTTTT. This chain uses TRBV9 with TRBJ1-4; TRBD1 agrees at 8 bases. V gave up 0 bases and J gave up 6 bases; unmatched junction bases: 7. This CDR3 is 16 amino acids long. Per the germline V gene, CDR1 is SGDLS and CDR2 is YYNGEE.

DNA of the CDR3: TGTGCCAGCAGCTTAGTTCCCAGGGACGGGGATGATGGCAATCAGCCCCAGCATTTT. Translating it yields CASSLVPRDGDDGNQPQHF. The chain combines TRBV7-2 with TRBJ1-5, with a weak D call TRBD1 (5 bases). The CDR3 length is 19 residues. V lost 1 base and J 2 bases, leaving 21 bases between the germline ends. The germline V gene encodes CDR1 SGHTA and CDR2 FQGNSA.

CDR3 sequence: CSASTDGYSQETQYF. The CDR3 DNA sequence: TGCAGCGCCAGCACGGACGGATACAGCCAAGAGACCCAGTACTTC. The gene calls are TRBV29-1 and TRBJ2-5; D is undetermined. Trimming removed 7 bases from V and 1 base from J, with 19 bases in between. Germline lookup yields CDR1 SQVTM and CDR2 ANQGSEA. CDR3 length: 15 amino acids.

The V gene is TRBV2, the J gene TRBJ2-7; no reliable D call. The CDR3 extends over 15 amino acids. V shed 7 bases and J shed 6 bases, with 22 bases lying between them. Germline CDR1 and CDR2: SNHLY and FYNNEI. The CDR3: CASKVASSIDTEQYF. The CDR3 bases are TGTGCCAGCAAGGTAGCCAGCAGCATCGACACCGAGCAGTACTTC.

This clonotype has at least ten counts. The chain couples TRBV6-1 to TRBJ2-7; 11 bases line up with TRBD2. Germline CDR1 is MNHNS and CDR2 is SASEGT. The V gene end was trimmed by 3 bases and the J gene end by 5 bases; junction bases not matched to a gene: 6. The CDR3 covers 15 residues. CDR3 region: CASSDPGLAVNEQYF. CDR3 bases: TGTGCCAGCAGTGATCCGGGACTAGCGGTCAACGAGCAGTACTTC.

This clonotype has a handful of counts. J is TRBJ1-6 and V is TRBV28; D gene uncertain. Looked up from germline, CDR1 is MDHEN and CDR2 is SYDVKM. With 2 bases removed from V and 9 bases from J, the gap between germline ends came to 14 bases. The CDR3 spans 15 residues. CDR3 bases: TGTGCCAGCAGTTTAGGGGAGGCAGACGGTTCACCCCTCCACTTT. Translation gives CASSLGEADGSPLHF.

This clonotype was counted at least ten times. The CDR3 loop reads CASSLGRSGYTF. CDR3 bases: TGTGCCAGCAGCTTGGGCAGGTCTGGCTACACCTTC. This rearrangement joins TRBV5-6 to TRBJ1-2, with D uncertain. The CDR3 loop spans 12 amino acids. Per the germline V gene, CDR1 is SGHDT and CDR2 is YYEEEE. V gave up 0 bases and J gave up 7 bases, with 7 bases separating them.

Ten or more counts support this clonotype. The CDR3, as DNA: TGCAGCGTTGACCCAGGGATGGAGACCCAGTACTTC. Amino acids: CSVDPGMETQYF. The chain joins TRBV29-1 to TRBJ2-5, with a weak D call TRBD1 (5 bases). The germline CDR1 and CDR2 sequences are SQVTM and ANQGSEA. This CDR3 has 12 amino acids. V lost 3 bases to trimming and J lost 5 bases, with 10 bases between them.

In this sample, this clonotype turned up many times. The chain combines TRBV9 with TRBJ2-5; TRBD1 agrees at 8 bases. This CDR3 region has 14 residues. V shed 4 bases, J shed 1 base, and the junction held 3 bases outside the gene matches. Germline lookup yields CDR1 SGDLS and CDR2 YYNGEE. The CDR3 DNA reads as TGTGCCAGCAGCTACGGACAGGGCCAAGAGACCCAGTACTTC. Translating gives CASSYGQGQETQYF.

V usage is TRBV29-1 and J usage is TRBJ1-1; 9 bases are shared with TRBD1. The germline CDR1 and CDR2 sequences are SQVTM and ANQGSEA. V was pared by 8 bases and J by 1 base, with 5 bases of the junction left unmatched. This CDR3 contains 13 residues. CDR3 residues: CSPGDRANTEAFF. CDR3 coding DNA: TGCAGCCCCGGGGACAGGGCGAACACTGAAGCTTTCTTT.

The chain links TRBV7-8 to TRBJ2-7; TRBD1 matches at 10 bases. Germline lookup yields CDR1 SGHVS and CDR2 FQNEAQ. With 9 bases clipped from V and 4 bases from J, the junction kept 18 bases outside the gene matches. The CDR3 has 17 residues. This CDR3 is CASSTPKSGTGVYEQYF. The CDR3 bases are TGTGCCAGTAGCACACCAAAATCCGGGACAGGGGTATACGAGCAGTACTTC.

This chain joins TRBV12-3 or TRBV12-4 and TRBJ1-2; D is uncertain. The CDR3 is 12 amino acids. Between the trimmed V and J ends, which lost 8 bases and 11 bases, there was a span of 18 bases. The CDR3 DNA reads as TGTGCCAGCTCAGAGAACACCGGGGTTTACACCTTC. This gives the protein CASSENTGVYTF.

This clonotype has ten or more counts. The V call is TRBV24-1, the J call TRBJ1-3; no definite D call. Trimming removed 2 bases at V and 0 bases at J, with 10 bases between. This CDR3 spans 16 amino acids. CDR1 KGHDR and CDR2 SFDVKD come from the germline V gene. The CDR3 nucleotides read TGTGCCACCAGTGATTACCCCAACGGCTCTGGAAACACCATATATTTT. The encoded protein is CATSDYPNGSGNTIYF.

This clonotype was seen ten or more times. The chain carries TRBV19 and TRBJ2-5; D may correspond to TRBD1 or TRBD2 (6 bases each). V dropped 1 base and J dropped 4 bases, with 10 bases sitting between them. Germline lookup yields CDR1 LNHDA and CDR2 SQIVND (reference sequence). The CDR3 loop spans 14 amino acids. CDR3 amino acids: CASSIVPGAETQYF. The DNA of the CDR3 is TGTGCCAGTAGTATAGTTCCGGGGGCAGAGACCCAGTACTTC.

This clonotype was recorded at least ten times. The chain employs TRBV2 and TRBJ1-4; D perhaps matches TRBD1 (5 bases). Germline V CDR1 and CDR2: SNHLY, FYNNEI. This CDR3 comprises 13 residues. V was trimmed by 3 bases and J by 8 bases, leaving 10 bases between them. CDR3 DNA sequence: TGTGCCAGCAGTGATGGGGGAAGGGAAAAACTGTTTTTT. Its protein is CASSDGGREKLFF.

The V call is TRBV14, the J call TRBJ2-3; maybe TRBD2 (5 bases). Trimming pared 0 bases from V and 14 bases from J, leaving 15 bases between. The CDR3 is made up of 13 amino acids. CDR1 and CDR2 from the germline V gene are SGHDN and FVKESK. CDR3 DNA: TGTGCCAGCAGCCAAGACGAGCGGAACGTAGGGTATTTT. Amino acid sequence: CASSQDERNVGYF. Looking up the rest from reference TRBV14 and TRBJ2-3 gives the full variable domain: EAGVTQFPSHSVIEKGQTVTLRCDPISGHDNLYWYRRVMGKEIKFLLHFVKESKQDESGMPNNRFLAERTGGTYSTLKVQPAELEDSGVYFCASSQDERNVGYFGPGTRLTVL.

This clonotype was seen at least ten times. This chain links TRBV20-1 with TRBJ1-4, with no clear D. Germline CDR1 is DFQATT and CDR2 is SNEGSKA (reference sequence). The CDR3 extends over 12 amino acids. The V and J ends lost 3 bases and 8 bases respectively, with 10 bases between them. In DNA, the CDR3 is TGCAGTGCTAGTGGTTCGAAAGAAAAACTGTTTTTT. Residues: CSASGSKEKLFF.

This clonotype was seen many times. The chain joins TRBV7-2 to TRBJ1-5; weak D call: TRBD1 (6 bases). The CDR3 runs 16 residues. Trimming removed 1 base from V and 2 bases from J, with 12 bases in between. The V gene's germline CDR1 is SGHTA and CDR2 FQGNSA. CDR3 loop: CASSLVVWGRNQPQHF. The CDR3 DNA sequence: TGTGCCAGCAGCTTAGTCGTTTGGGGGCGCAATCAGCCCCAGCATTTT.

The gene calls are TRBV6-5 and TRBJ1-1, with 8 bases matching TRBD1. The CDR3 consists of 17 residues. V was clipped by 0 bases and J by 1 base; unmatched bases: 7. CDR1 MNHEY and CDR2 SVGAGI come from the germline V gene. The CDR3 region is CASSYSFLDRGNTEAFF. CDR3 coding DNA: TGTGCCAGCAGTTACTCGTTTCTAGACAGGGGGAACACTGAAGCTTTCTTT.

As regards this clonotype: One end of the junction varies from germline; a read error may be responsible. This chain joins TRBV12-3 or TRBV12-4 and TRBJ2-2; TRBD2 is a possible D gene (6 bases). The CDR3 is 14 amino acids. This CDR3 is CAGSFAGLSGELFF. The CDR3 region has the DNA TGTGCCGGCAGTTTTGCGGGATTATCCGGGGAGCTGTTTTTT.